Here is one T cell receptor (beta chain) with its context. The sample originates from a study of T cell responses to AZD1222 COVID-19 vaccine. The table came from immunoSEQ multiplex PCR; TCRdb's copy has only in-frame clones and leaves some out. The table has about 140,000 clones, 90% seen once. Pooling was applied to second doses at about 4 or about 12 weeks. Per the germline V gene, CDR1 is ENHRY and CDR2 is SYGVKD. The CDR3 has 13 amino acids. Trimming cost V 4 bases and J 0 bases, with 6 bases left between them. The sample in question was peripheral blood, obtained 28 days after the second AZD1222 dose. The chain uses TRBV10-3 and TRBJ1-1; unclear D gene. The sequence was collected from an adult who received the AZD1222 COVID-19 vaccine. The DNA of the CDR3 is TGTGCCATCAGTGGGAATTTGAACACTGAAGCTTTCTTT. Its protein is CAISGNLNTEAFF.